This T cell receptor (beta chain) was found in a study of beta chain features in type 1 diabetes. Study results and limitations: Among patients with Type 1 diabetes, TCRB CDR3s were moderately but significantly shorter in every one of the four CD4+ subsets.

A note on this clone: As yet, its antigen is unknown.

Since all of the isolated RNA was reverse transcribed, expressed TCRB transcripts were what got sequenced. Libraries were prepared by immunoSEQ multiplex PCR; TCRdb keeps only in-frame clonotypes and omits some of them. This table has 310,000 or so clones, around 8.5% appearing once. The CDR3 is 13 residues long. Germline CDR1 reads GTSNPN; CDR2 reads SVGIG (reference sequence). V was pared by 1 base and J by 0 bases, with 6 bases between. The TCR was taken from a man younger than 40 with type 1 diabetes. The chain uses TRBV30 and TRBJ2-5; D not certain. Sequencing used central memory CD4+ T cells from blood. The CDR3 DNA follows: TGTGCCTGGAGTGCGATGTACCAAGAGACCCAGTACTTC. This codes for CAWSAMYQETQYF.